A selection of T cell receptor beta chains follows, all from one sample in a study of T and B cells in COVID-19 patients. MiXCR, applied by TCRdb to the multiplex PCR reads, yields one record per CDR3 protein. The sample includes about 15,000 distinct CDR3 sequences, roughly a quarter seen only once; the top ten take approximately 3.1%. Source material: blood. Receptor source: a human donor who had recovered from COVID-19. Each CDR3 is given without its conserved first and last residue. The order of the fields is V gene, CDR3 length, J gene, clone size, CDR3 protein. Expanded clones are given a class, and other clones once, few, many or no size at all.

TRBV30	12	TRBJ1-1	few	AWSVLGTGGEAF
TRBV18	10	TRBJ2-7	many	ASSPLGYEQY
TRBV7-9	12	TRBJ2-1	few	ASSLAVGLNEQF
TRBV7-2	13	TRBJ2-2	.	ASSLSGGNTGELF
TRBV29-1	10	TRBJ2-7	medium-sized	SVRDSGYEQY
TRBV6-5	12	TRBJ1-2	.	ASSYPGGRGGYT
TRBV5-1	12	TRBJ2-7	medium-sized	ASKETDMAGEQY
TRBV12-3/TRBV12-4	14	TRBJ2-3	few	ASSPGSRPHTDTQY
TRBV5-6	13	TRBJ1-1	many	ASSSDRGRNTEAF
TRBV29-1	12	TRBJ2-7	medium-sized	SVRRLQGKLEQY
TRBV7-2	13	TRBJ2-1	.	ASSLWTSGRNEQF
TRBV6-6	11	TRBJ2-7	.	ASNTGPPYEQY
TRBV6-5	11	TRBJ1-2	many	ASSSLQGRGYT
TRBV7-2	12	TRBJ2-1	few	ASSLVSRGDEQF
TRBV18	12	TRBJ2-1	many	ASSPSGERNEQF
TRBV6-5	13	TRBJ2-7	many	ASSSPSSGSYEQY
TRBV6-6	14	TRBJ1-5	few	ASSLIQGGSNQPQH
TRBV27	13	TRBJ2-5	.	ASSLWAASQETQY
TRBV18	13	TRBJ2-7	few	ASSPWPSGTYEQY
TRBV19	9	TRBJ1-1	many	ASRSGFGAF
TRBV5-1	13	TRBJ1-5	.	ASSATGDGNQPQH
TRBV29-1	10	TRBJ1-2	medium-sized	SVEKGNYGYT
TRBV27	13	TRBJ1-6	.	ASRKAGTANSPLH
TRBV19	12	TRBJ1-6	medium-sized	ASMVPGVGSPLH
TRBV6-5	11	TRBJ1-2	few	ASSYSTGDGYT
TRBV12-3/TRBV12-4	11	TRBJ2-3	medium-sized	ASRPTGPDTQY
TRBV24-1	14	TRBJ2-1	.	ATSDPPGQPLNEQF
TRBV10-3	12	TRBJ2-1	many	AIRRTGGSYEQF
TRBV5-1	13	TRBJ2-7	.	ASRRDLDFSYEQY
TRBV7-9	16	TRBJ2-4	.	ASSLPETAKLAKNIQY
TRBV4-3	11	TRBJ2-7	few	ASSRDRGWEQY
TRBV7-9	13	TRBJ2-3	few	ASSPADRDVDTQY
TRBV27	13	TRBJ2-7	.	ASSLRARGRDEQY
TRBV25-1	16	TRBJ2-5	once	ASSESWGQGRGQETQY
TRBV6-1	13	TRBJ2-2	few	ASSEEGIFGGELF
TRBV12-3/TRBV12-4	12	TRBJ2-1	many	ASRGGRGGDEQF
TRBV9	17	TRBJ2-6	.	ASSARTGPLVREANVLT
TRBV24-1	16	TRBJ2-2	.	ATRGVGRRGANTGELF
TRBV6-6	11	TRBJ2-2	many	ASSYVNTGELF
TRBV12-3/TRBV12-4	11	TRBJ2-1	medium-sized	ASSFLELGEQF
TRBV6-5	10	TRBJ1-2	.	ASSLTNYGYT
TRBV6-1	12	TRBJ2-3	few	ASGGKNWVYTQY
TRBV27	12	TRBJ1-1	few	ASSLISGSTEAF
TRBV5-6	10	TRBJ2-1	.	ASSLHINEQF
TRBV6-5	12	TRBJ2-7	many	ASSQDRGAYEQY